One T cell receptor (beta chain) is described in this entry. What this receptor recognizes is not known. No base-level quality is on record; no much larger clone is a single base apart. This sample stems from a study of technical replicates of blood from a few donors (dated by TCRdb to 2017 to 2019). Libraries were made using the immunoSEQ multiplex PCR assay. TCRdb mirrors the immuneACCESS table, restricted to in-frame sequences. Some clones are absent from its copies; in checked studies, under half trace to an unresolved V gene, and the reason for the others is unknown. This sample comprises roughly 100,000 clones, roughly 94% of them detected only once. Less than 0.35% of the sample is held by the ten biggest clonotypes. This clonotype was obtained from a human donor in good health. The sequenced sample consisted of T cells isolated from PBMCs.

The nucleotide sequence reads as follows: TGTGCCAGCAGTTTAGGAGGTCTCTACAATGAGCAGTTCTTC. Translated, it reads CASSLGGLYNEQFF. Rearrangement joined TRBV27 to TRBJ2-1; a tentative D match to TRBD2 spans 5 bases. The CDR3 runs 14 residues from the cysteine to the phenylalanine. Just CDR3 DNA is preserved here, 42 bases in frame from base 1. The germline V gene (reference sequence) sets CDR1 to MNHEY and CDR2 to SMNVEV. Deletion took 2 bases off V and 3 bases off J, with a span of 8 bases between the germline ends.